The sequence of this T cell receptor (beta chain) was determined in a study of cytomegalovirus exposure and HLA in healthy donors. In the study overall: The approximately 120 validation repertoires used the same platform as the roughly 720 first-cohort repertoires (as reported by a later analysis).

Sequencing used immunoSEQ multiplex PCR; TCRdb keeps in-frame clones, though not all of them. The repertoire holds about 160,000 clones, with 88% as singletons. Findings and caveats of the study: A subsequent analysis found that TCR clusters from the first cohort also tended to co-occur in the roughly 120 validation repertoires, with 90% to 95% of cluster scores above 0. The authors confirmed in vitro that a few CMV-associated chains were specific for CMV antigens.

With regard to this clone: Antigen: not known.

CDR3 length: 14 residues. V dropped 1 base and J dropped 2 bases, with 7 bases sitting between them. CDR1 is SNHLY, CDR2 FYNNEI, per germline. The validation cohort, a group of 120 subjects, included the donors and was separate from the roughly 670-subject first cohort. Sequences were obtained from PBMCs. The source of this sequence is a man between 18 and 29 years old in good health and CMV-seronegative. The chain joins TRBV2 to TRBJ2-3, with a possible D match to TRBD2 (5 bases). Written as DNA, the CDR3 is TGTGCCAGCAGTGAAGGAGCGGCCACAGATACGCAGTATTTT. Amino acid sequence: CASSEGAATDTQYF.